This passage covers 9 T cell receptor beta chains from one sample sequenced in a study of T cell repertoires in cytomegalovirus infection. TCRdb ran MiXCR on the reads and lists one entry per CDR3 protein. The sample includes about 450,000 distinct CDR3 sequences, around 32% of them seen just once. Material: PBMCs. Source of these receptors: a human donor in good health (CMV status not recorded). Some clones in this sample may be carry-over from other donors' samples.

This clonotype was seen a few times. The chain carries TRBV5-1 and TRBJ1-1; 9 nucleotides match TRBD1. The junction had 1 base not matched to a gene; V was cut back by 0 bases and J by 1 base. The CDR3 sequence is 15 residues long. Germline V CDR1 and CDR2: SGHRS, YFSETQ. The CDR3 sequence: CASSLVQGANTEAFF. The DNA of the CDR3 is TGCGCCAGCAGCTTGGTACAGGGGGCGAACACTGAAGCTTTCTTT.

The sample holds a few counts of this clonotype. The chain is built from TRBV5-4 and TRBJ1-2; D remains ambiguous. The CDR3 totals 13 residues. V was shortened by 0 bases and J by 6 bases, with 9 bases between the two germline ends. Germline assignment: CDR1 SGHNT and CDR2 YYREEE (reference sequence). The CDR3 sequence is CASSLERADGYTF. CDR3 nucleotide sequence: TGTGCCAGCAGCTTGGAAAGGGCTGATGGCTACACCTTC.

This clonotype appeared many times. V is TRBV7-2 and J is TRBJ2-7, with TRBD1 identical over 7 bases. CDR3 length: 13 amino acids. Germline V gene sequence: CDR1 SGHTA, CDR2 FQGNSA. V shed 5 bases, J shed 0 bases, and the junction held 1 base outside the gene matches. CDR3 DNA sequence: TGTGCCAGCAGCGGGGACAGCTCCTACGAGCAGTACTTC. Amino acids: CASSGDSSYEQYF.

This chain joins TRBV7-2 and TRBJ1-2, with TRBD1 identical over 8 bases. Germline CDR1 reads SGHTA; CDR2 reads FQGNSA. Germline trimming cut 5 bases from V and 3 bases from J; bases unmatched to any gene: 8. The CDR3 sequence is 15 residues long. The CDR3 loop reads CASSTHRGRDYGYTF. The CDR3 nucleotides read TGTGCCAGCAGCACCCACAGGGGGAGGGACTATGGCTACACCTTC.

The chain links TRBV11-1 to TRBJ2-7, with D perhaps assigned TRBD1 or TRBD2 (6 bases each). The CDR3 is made up of 16 amino acids. Trimming took 0 bases from V and 4 from J, leaving 16 bases between them. Germline CDR1 SGHAT, CDR2 FQDESV (reference sequence). The CDR3 is CASSLAPSTGRYEQYF. The CDR3 DNA follows: TGTGCCAGCAGCTTAGCGCCAAGTACAGGGAGGTACGAGCAGTACTTC. Variable domain in full (rest from reference TRBV11-1 and TRBJ2-7): EAEVAQSPRYKITEKSQAVAFWCDPISGHATLYWYRQILGQGPELLVQFQDESVVDDSQLPKDRFSAERLKGVDSTLKIQPAELGDSAMYLCASSLAPSTGRYEQYFGPGTRLTVT.

The table lists this clonotype with a few counts. CDR3 amino acids: CASSRVPTVYNEQFF. The CDR3 nucleotides are TGTGCCAGCAGCCGTGTCCCCACTGTCTACAATGAGCAGTTCTTC. J is TRBJ2-1 and V is TRBV6-2 or TRBV6-3; D gene unclear. V lost 6 bases and J 3 bases, leaving 15 bases between the germline ends. Germline CDR1 reads MNHEY; CDR2 reads SVGEGT. The CDR3 covers 15 residues.

The V call is TRBV7-2, the J call TRBJ2-1, with TRBD2 matching 8 bases. V shed 5 bases, J shed 4 bases, and the junction held 13 bases outside the gene matches. This CDR3 comprises 17 residues. Germline loops: CDR1 SGHTA, CDR2 FQGNSA. CDR3 in amino acids: CASSKTVGRGEYNEQFF. The CDR3 DNA reads TGTGCCAGCAGCAAAACGGTAGGGCGGGGGGAATACAATGAGCAGTTCTTC.

The rearrangement joins TRBV2 to TRBJ1-3; no definite D call. Germline loops: CDR1 SNHLY, CDR2 FYNNEI. V was trimmed by 4 bases and J by 4 bases, leaving 14 bases between them. The CDR3 has 15 residues. CDR3 loop: CASSVRGIRGNTIYF. The CDR3 DNA sequence: TGTGCCAGCAGTGTGCGAGGCATTCGAGGAAACACCATATATTTT. Variable domain in full (rest from reference TRBV2 and TRBJ1-3): EPEVTQTPSHQVTQMGQEVILRCVPISNHLYFYWYRQILGQKVEFLVSFYNNEISEKSEIFDDQFSVERPDGSNFTLKIRSTKLEDSAMYFCASSVRGIRGNTIYFGEGSWLTVV.

This clonotype has a handful of counts. The V call is TRBV20-1, the J call TRBJ1-4; TRBD1 is a possible D gene (5 bases). This CDR3 is built from 14 residues. V was shortened by 5 bases and J by 7 bases, with 17 bases between the two germline ends. Germline V gene sequence: CDR1 DFQATT, CDR2 SNEGSKA (reference sequence). CDR3 sequence (DNA): TGCAGTGCTCTAACGACAGCCGCTTTTGAAAAACTGTTTTTT. Its translation is CSALTTAAFEKLFF.